The rows below give T cell receptor beta chains drawn from one sample of a study of OX40 agonist ivuxolimab in advanced cancers. Measured with immunoSEQ multiplex PCR; TCRdb has only the in-frame clones, and not every one. This repertoire shows tens of thousands of clones, roughly 90% found once; its top ten account for 0.35% to 0.45%. Sequences were derived from CD4+ or CD8+ T cells sorted from blood, sampled in a trial of the OX40 agonist ivuxolimab. The source of these receptors is an adult with an advanced solid tumor such as melanoma, head and neck, liver or kidney cancer. CDR3s include the opening cysteine and the closing phenylalanine or tryptophan. A D gene is named only where the DNA matches it firmly. The listing skips clone size in some rows; elsewhere it reads once, few, many or a size class.

>-|TRBJ2-3|-|TRBV5-1
CATSPPGHGSLDTQYF
TGCGCCACCAGTCCTCCGGGACATGGAAGCTTGGATACGCAGTATTTT
>TRBD2|TRBJ2-1|once|TRBV5-1
CASSLTSASYNEQFF
TGCGCCAGCAGCTTAACTAGCGCCTCCTACAATGAGCAGTTCTTC
>TRBD2|TRBJ2-7|-|TRBV5-4
CASSSRTSGNYEQYF
TGTGCCAGCAGCTCAAGGACTAGCGGTAACTACGAGCAGTACTTC
>-|TRBJ2-5|-|TRBV5-1
CASRADIQYQETQYF
TGCGCCAGCAGGGCGGACATTCAGTACCAAGAGACCCAGTACTTC
>-|TRBJ2-7|-|TRBV7-2
CASSLIPGAYEQYF
TGTGCCAGCAGCTTAATCCCGGGAGCCTACGAGCAGTACTTC
>-|TRBJ2-3|-|TRBV7-2
CASSFVTGQDTQYF
TGTGCCAGCAGCTTTGTGACGGGGCAAGATACGCAGTATTTT
>TRBD1|TRBJ1-2|few|TRBV9
CASSDTPGQGNYGYTF
TGTGCCAGCAGCGATACTCCGGGACAGGGAAACTATGGCTACACCTTC
>-|TRBJ1-1|-|TRBV14
CASSQGGGHTEAFF
TGTGCCAGCAGCCAAGGAGGGGGGCACACTGAAGCTTTCTTT
>-|TRBJ2-7|-|TRBV28
CASSSPPRAYEQYF
TGTGCCAGCAGTTCCCCCCCCCGGGCCTACGAGCAGTACTTC
>TRBD1|TRBJ2-1|-|TRBV19
CASAQGQGVSNEQFF
TGTGCCAGTGCCCAGGGACAGGGAGTTTCCAATGAGCAGTTCTTC
>-|TRBJ2-5|-|TRBV7-9
CASSPSSVAEQETQYF
TGTGCCAGCAGCCCGTCCTCGGTGGCGGAGCAAGAGACCCAGTACTTC
>TRBD1|TRBJ2-2|-|TRBV5-1
CASSLEPGQGTGELFF
TGCGCCAGCAGCTTGGAACCGGGACAGGGGACCGGGGAGCTGTTTTTT
>TRBD2|TRBJ2-1|-|TRBV7-6
CASSLGLAGAYNEQFF
TGTGCCAGCAGCCTCGGACTAGCGGGAGCCTACAATGAGCAGTTCTTC
>-|TRBJ2-2|once|TRBV7-9
CASSFWPNTGELFF
TGTGCCAGCAGCTTCTGGCCGAACACCGGGGAGCTGTTTTTT
>TRBD1|TRBJ2-4|-|TRBV6-1
CASTTGELPKNIQYF
TGTGCCAGCACGACAGGGGAATTACCCAAAAACATTCAGTACTTC
>-|TRBJ1-6|-|TRBV2
CASSEGRVHNSPLHF
TGTGCCAGCAGTGAAGGCAGGGTTCATAATTCACCCCTCCACTTT
>TRBD2|TRBJ2-2|-|TRBV7-3
CASSLRPAGGNTGELFF
TGTGCCAGCAGCTTAAGACCAGCGGGGGGGAACACCGGGGAGCTGTTTTTT
>-|TRBJ2-1|-|TRBV9
CASSVGGNSYNEQFF
TGTGCCAGCAGCGTAGGTGGGAACTCCTACAATGAGCAGTTCTTC
>-|TRBJ2-2|-|TRBV18
CASSPQTNTGELFF
TGTGCCAGCTCACCTCAGACGAACACCGGGGAGCTGTTTTTT
>TRBD2|TRBJ2-2|-|TRBV9
CASSGEWEGSRELFF
TGTGCCAGCAGTGGAGAGTGGGAGGGTTCGCGGGAGCTGTTTTTT
>-|TRBJ2-2|-|TRBV4-3
CASSQREWGTGELFF
TGCGCCAGCAGCCAAAGGGAGTGGGGCACCGGGGAGCTGTTTTTT
>TRBD1|TRBJ1-1|-|TRBV2
CASIDRGGTEAFF
TGTGCCAGCATTGACAGGGGGGGTACTGAAGCTTTCTTT